This T cell receptor beta chain is from a study of beta chain features in type 1 diabetes. Worth noting for this clone: This specimen includes other DNA sequences encoding the same CDR3.

What was sequenced were expressed TCRB transcripts, since all of the isolated RNA had been reverse transcribed. TCRdb keeps only in-frame clones here, not all; method: immunoSEQ multiplex PCR. This sample yields about 370,000 clones, of which over 13% are seen a single time; under 0.02% belongs to the top ten. The clonotype originates from a woman aged 18-35 years in good health. The material sequenced was naive CD4+ T cells from blood.

This chain's CDR3 is CASSLGQGPEQYF. In nucleotides, the CDR3 is TGCGCCAGCAGCCTGGGACAGGGCCCCGAGCAGTACTTC. The rearrangement links TRBV5-1 to TRBJ2-7, with 9 nucleotides matching TRBD1. Germline-derived CDR1 and CDR2 are SGHRS and YFSETQ. The V segment lost 4 bases and the J segment 6 bases; nucleotides outside the gene matches: 5. This CDR3 is built from 13 residues.